A selection of T cell receptor beta chains follows, all from one sample in a study of early stage breast cancer tumors. Only in-frame clones appear in the TCRdb table, and some are missing; sequencing was by immunoSEQ multiplex PCR. Found here are approximately 11,000 clones, around 69% of them singletons; the top ten hold around 21%. Sequenced sample: breast tumor tissue. The source of these receptors is a person aged 35 to 50 with breast cancer. Both conserved end residues are part of each CDR3. A D gene is named only where the DNA matches it firmly. Size values are once, few and many counts, or a class for expanded clones, and some rows have none.

j_call clone_size d_call v_call cdr3_aa cdr3_nt
TRBJ1-5 NA NA TRBV30 CAWSVSGYQPQHF TGTGCCTGGAGTGTGTCGGGTTATCAGCCCCAGCATTTT
TRBJ2-1 NA TRBD2 TRBV2 CASRGRASGINEQFF TGTGCCAGCAGGGGGAGGGCTAGCGGGATCAATGAGCAGTTCTTC
TRBJ2-7 NA TRBD2 TRBV10-3 CAISAGGGASGGEQYF TGTGCCATCAGTGCGGGAGGAGGGGCCTCTGGGGGGGAGCAGTACTTC
TRBJ1-1 NA TRBD1 TRBV5-4 CASSWGQRNTEAFF TGTGCCAGCAGCTGGGGACAGCGGAACACTGAAGCTTTCTTT
TRBJ2-5 few TRBD2 TRBV5-1 CASKGPSGSKETQYF TGCGCCAGCAAGGGTCCTAGCGGCTCCAAAGAGACCCAGTACTTC